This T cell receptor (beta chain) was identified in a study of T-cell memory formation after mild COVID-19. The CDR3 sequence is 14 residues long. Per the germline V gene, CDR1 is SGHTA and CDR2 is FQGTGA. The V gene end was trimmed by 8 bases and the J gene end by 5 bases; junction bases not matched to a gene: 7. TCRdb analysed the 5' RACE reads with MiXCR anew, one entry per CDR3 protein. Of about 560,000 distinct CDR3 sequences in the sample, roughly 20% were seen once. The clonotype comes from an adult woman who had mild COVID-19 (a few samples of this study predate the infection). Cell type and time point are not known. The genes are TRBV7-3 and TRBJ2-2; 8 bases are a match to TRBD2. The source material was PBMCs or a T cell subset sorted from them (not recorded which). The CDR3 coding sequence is TGTGCCAGCGGTCTCGGGGGGGCGACCGGGGAGCTGTTTTTT. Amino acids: CASGLGGATGELFF.